Below are 2 T cell receptor beta chains sequenced from a single sample in a study of blood T cell repertoires in COVID-19. TCRdb's table, derived via immunoSEQ multiplex PCR, lists solely in-frame clones and lacks some. The sample consists of 200,000 to 250,000 clones, about 87% of them appearing once. Sequenced: peripheral blood. The receptors derive from a man between 60 and 75 years old with acute or convalescent COVID-19.

V usage is TRBV9 and J usage is TRBJ2-1; 7 positions agree with TRBD2. Germline lookup yields CDR1 SGDLS and CDR2 YYNGEE. V dropped 4 bases and J dropped 4; count of bases not matched to a gene: 8. The length of the CDR3 is 15 residues. The CDR3 sequence: CASSPSGTIYNEQFF. DNA for the CDR3: TGTGCCAGCAGCCCGTCCGGGACTATATACAATGAGCAGTTCTTC. Variable domain in full (rest from reference TRBV9 and TRBJ2-1): DSGVTQTPKHLITATGQRVTLRCSPRSGDLSVYWYQQSLDQGLQFLIQYYNGEERAKGNILERFSAQQFPDLHSELNLSSLELGDSALYFCASSPSGTIYNEQFFGPGTRLTVL.

The chain couples TRBV7-8 to TRBJ1-1, with D maybe TRBD1 (5 bases). CDR1 SGHVS and CDR2 FQNEAQ come from the germline V gene. Deletions cut 2 bases from V and 0 bases from J, with 16 bases between. The CDR3 runs to 17 residues. CDR3 nucleotide sequence: TGTGCCAGCAGCTTATCCGGGGGGATTATGGTGAACACTGAAGCTTTCTTT. Protein product: CASSLSGGIMVNTEAFF.